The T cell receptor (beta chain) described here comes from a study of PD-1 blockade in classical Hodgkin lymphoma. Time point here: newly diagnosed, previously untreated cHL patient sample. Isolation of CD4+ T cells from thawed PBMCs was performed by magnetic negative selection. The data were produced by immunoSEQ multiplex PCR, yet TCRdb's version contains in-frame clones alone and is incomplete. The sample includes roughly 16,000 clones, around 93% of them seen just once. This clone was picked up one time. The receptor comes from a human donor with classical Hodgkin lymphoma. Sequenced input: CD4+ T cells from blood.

CDR3 region: CASSLQGGSYEQYF. CDR3 bases: TGCGCCAGCAGCTTGCAGGGAGGCTCCTACGAGCAGTACTTC. The chain combines TRBV5-1 with TRBJ2-7, with a possible D match to TRBD2 (6 bases). This CDR3 contains 14 residues. V lost 1 base, J lost 0 bases, and 8 bases lay in between. Germline CDR1 is SGHRS and CDR2 is YFSETQ.